Below are 25 T cell receptor beta chains sequenced from a single sample in a study of vaccination effects on CD4 cells after COVID-19 (dated by TCRdb to 2022 to 2024). The ViraFEST assay stimulated PBMC with viral peptide pools and then used TCR sequencing to identify antigen-specific CD4+ T cell clonotypes by expansion. After around ten days of culture, CD4+ T cells were isolated with the EasySep CD4+ T cell isolation kit. PCR-confirmed SARS-CoV-2 infection had occurred in convalescent patients between March and December 2020, before the Alpha, Beta and Delta variants emerged in the United States. Participants received two doses of either the BNT162b2 or the mRNA-1273 mRNA SARS-CoV-2 vaccine. Which antigens these TCRs recognize remains unknown. Receptor amplification or capture employed the immunoSEQ multiplex PCR assay. Drawn from immuneACCESS, this table holds only the in-frame rearrangements with V and J called that TCRdb kept. Clones are partly lost; checked studies trace under half to an unresolved V gene and leave the rest unexplained. The sample has some 15,000 clones on record, around 82% of them singletons. The leading ten clones occupy less than 20% of the sample.

This material consisted of CD4+ T cells from PBMCs cultured with SARS-CoV-2 spike peptides, taken after COVID-19 vaccination. This specimen's cell subset or site label, interpreted: SARS-CoV-2 spike overlapping peptide pool stimulation. Receptor source: a human donor who had a prior SARS-CoV-2 infection.

The chain is built from TRBV5-1 and TRBJ2-5; 15 nucleotides match TRBD2. There are 18 residues in the CDR3. From germline, CDR1 is SGHRS and CDR2 YFSETQ. V lost 4 bases to trimming and J lost 1 base; unmatched junction nucleotides: 8. CDR3 in amino acids: CASSPGGLAGGRQETQYF. CDR3 in DNA: TGCGCCAGCAGCCCGGGGGGACTAGCGGGGGGCCGCCAAGAGACCCAGTACTTC.

This chain joins TRBV11-3 and TRBJ2-7; 7 bases align to TRBD1. This CDR3 contains 13 residues. Germline trimming cut 3 bases from V and 4 bases from J; bases unmatched to any gene: 3. Looked up from germline, CDR1 is SGHNT and CDR2 is YENEEA. The CDR3 DNA reads TGTGCCAGCAGCTTTGACAGGGCTTACGAGCAGTACTTC. This encodes CASSFDRAYEQYF.

The rearrangement joins TRBV7-2 to TRBJ2-7, with 9 bases that match TRBD1. The CDR3 runs to 15 residues. V was clipped by 5 bases and J by 3 bases; unmatched bases: 8. Looked up from germline, CDR1 is SGHTA and CDR2 is FQGNSA. CDR3 coding DNA: TGTGCCAGCAGCGAGCAAACAGGGGGCTTCTACGAGCAGTACTTC. Protein product: CASSEQTGGFYEQYF.

This clone was observed once. V and J are TRBV24-1 and TRBJ2-1; D remains unclear. The CDR3 sequence is 15 residues long. V dropped 4 bases and J dropped 1 base, with 10 bases sitting between them. Germline loops: CDR1 KGHDR, CDR2 SFDVKD. The CDR3 sequence is CATSDVLRSYNEQFF. CDR3 DNA sequence: TGTGCCACCAGTGACGTACTACGATCCTACAATGAGCAGTTCTTC.

This chain uses TRBV5-1 with TRBJ2-3, with TRBD1 as a possible D gene (6 bases). Germline V gives CDR1 SGHRS, CDR2 YFSETQ. This CDR3 region has 14 residues. V lost 4 bases to trimming and J lost 0 bases, with 9 bases between them. This CDR3 is CASSRTASTDTQYF. CDR3 DNA: TGCGCCAGCAGCCGGACAGCTAGCACAGATACGCAGTATTTT.

The chain uses TRBV5-1 and TRBJ2-1, with 8 nucleotides matching TRBD1. Per the germline V gene, CDR1 is SGHRS and CDR2 is YFSETQ. The CDR3 has 17 residues. Trimming cost V 4 bases and J 7 bases; bases outside gene matches: 16. The chain's CDR3 is CASSPVPTGTGVNEQFF. The CDR3 DNA follows: TGCGCCAGCAGCCCTGTGCCTACCGGGACAGGCGTTAATGAGCAGTTCTTC.

The V gene is TRBV3-1 (or the pseudogene TRBV3-2), the J gene TRBJ2-1; D is perhaps TRBD1 (6 bases). CDR1 is LGHDT and CDR2 is YNNKEL in the germline V gene (reference sequence). The CDR3 length is 13 residues. V dropped 0 bases and J dropped 8 bases, with 8 bases sitting between them. The CDR3 DNA follows: TGTGCCAGCAGCCAAGATAACAGGGATGAGCAGTTCTTC. The encoded protein is CASSQDNRDEQFF.

This clone came up once. The chain has TRBV7-9 and TRBJ2-3; TRBD2 matches at 9 bases. Germline trimming cut 0 bases from V and 4 bases from J; bases unmatched to any gene: 5. The CDR3 sequence is 16 residues long. CDR1 is SEHNR, CDR2 FQNEAQ, per germline (reference sequence). CDR3 DNA sequence: TGTGCCAGCAGCTTAGCAGGCGGGGGGGCCCCAGATACGCAGTATTTT. Translated: CASSLAGGGAPDTQYF.

This clone was seen only a few times. This sequence joins TRBV7-3 and TRBJ1-1; D remains unclear. V lost 5 bases, J lost 4 bases, and 11 bases lay in between. The CDR3 runs to 13 residues. Germline CDR1 is SGHTA and CDR2 is FQGTGA. The CDR3 reads CASSVGEATEAFF. CDR3 nucleotide sequence: TGTGCCAGCAGCGTTGGTGAGGCCACTGAAGCTTTCTTT.

V and J are TRBV5-4 and TRBJ2-3, with D possibly TRBD2 on 6 matching bases. Trimming removed 9 bases at V and 2 bases at J, with 16 bases between. Germline V gene sequence: CDR1 SGHNT, CDR2 YYREEE (reference sequence). The CDR3 extends over 14 amino acids. The CDR3 sequence: CATSRDSNTDTQYF. The CDR3 DNA is TGTGCCACCTCCCGGGACTCCAACACAGATACGCAGTATTTT.

The chain carries TRBV30 and TRBJ2-1; tentatively, D is TRBD2 (6 bases). This CDR3 contains 14 residues. Trimming left V 1 base short and J 8 bases short, with 15 bases between. The germline CDR1 and CDR2 sequences are GTSNPN and SVGIG (reference sequence). CDR3: CAWSGLARLDEQFF. The CDR3 DNA is TGTGCCTGGAGTGGGCTAGCGAGGTTGGATGAGCAGTTCTTC.

The chain combines TRBV6-5 with TRBJ1-2; D unclear. The CDR3 consists of 12 residues. In germline, CDR1 is MNHEY, CDR2 SVGAGI. The V and J ends lost 6 bases and 8 bases respectively, with 13 bases between them. This CDR3 reads CASRGLLGGYTF. CDR3 bases: TGTGCCAGCAGGGGATTACTCGGGGGCTACACCTTC.

This sequence joins TRBV2 and TRBJ2-7; D possibly matches TRBD1 or TRBD2 (5 bases each). Trimming cost V 6 bases and J 6 bases, with 15 bases left between them. CDR3 length: 13 residues. Germline V gene lookup returns CDR1 SNHLY and CDR2 FYNNEI. CDR3 DNA sequence: TGTGCCAGCAGGAAGGGACCTACTGGCGAGCAGTACTTC. It is translated as CASRKGPTGEQYF.

The rearrangement uses TRBV27 and TRBJ2-1; the match to TRBD2 covers 8 bases. The V gene end was trimmed by 0 bases and the J gene end by 7 bases; junction bases not matched to a gene: 8. The CDR3 runs to 16 residues. The germline V gene encodes CDR1 MNHEY and CDR2 SMNVEV (reference sequence). The chain's CDR3 is CASSLSDGGAWNEQFF. For the CDR3, the DNA is TGTGCCAGCAGTTTATCGGACGGGGGGGCTTGGAATGAGCAGTTCTTC.

This clone was counted a single time. The chain couples TRBV19 to TRBJ1-3; 7 bases agree with TRBD1. Trimming took 5 bases from V and 2 from J; bases not matched to a gene: 6. The germline V gene encodes CDR1 LNHDA and CDR2 SQIVND (reference sequence). The CDR3 sequence is 15 residues long. The CDR3 spells CASSETGVPGNTIYF. CDR3 nucleotides: TGTGCCAGTAGTGAAACAGGGGTCCCTGGAAACACCATATATTTT.

This chain connects TRBV6-2 or TRBV6-3 to TRBJ1-2; 8 bases fit TRBD1. Germline V CDR1 and CDR2: MNHEY, SVGEGT. CDR3 length equals 15 residues. Trimming removed 2 bases from V and 4 bases from J; junction bases left unmatched: 6. CDR3 amino acids: CASSYARDRPYGYTF. The CDR3 bases are TGTGCCAGCAGTTACGCCCGGGACAGGCCCTATGGCTACACCTTC.

The rearrangement joins TRBV6-6 to TRBJ1-2, with 8 bases lining up with TRBD1. Germline V gives CDR1 MNHNY, CDR2 SVGAGI (reference sequence). This CDR3 has 15 amino acids. With 6 bases clipped from V and 2 bases from J, the junction kept 8 bases outside the gene matches. The CDR3 loop reads CASRIQGELNYGYTF. DNA of the CDR3: TGTGCCAGCAGGATACAGGGGGAGTTGAACTATGGCTACACCTTC.

The chain has TRBV9 and TRBJ1-3, with D perhaps TRBD1 (5 bases). Trimming removed 4 bases at V and 7 bases at J, with 12 bases between. The CDR3 loop spans 13 amino acids. Germline CDR1 reads SGDLS; CDR2 reads YYNGEE. This CDR3 reads CASSPGTWNTIYF. The CDR3 nucleotides read TGTGCCAGCAGCCCAGGGACTTGGAACACCATATATTTT.

The chain uses TRBV14 and TRBJ1-4; D may be TRBD1 (5 bases). The CDR3 extends over 15 amino acids. Germline V gives CDR1 SGHDN, CDR2 FVKESK. V was pared by 2 bases and J by 5 bases, with 12 bases between. The CDR3 DNA follows: TGTGCCAGCAGCCAACAGGGTACGCGGAATGAAAAACTGTTTTTT. As protein: CASSQQGTRNEKLFF.

This chain joins TRBV7-8 and TRBJ2-5; D is ambiguous. Between the trimmed V and J ends, which lost 5 bases and 1 base, there was a span of 11 bases. Germline V gene sequence: CDR1 SGHVS, CDR2 FQNEAQ. The CDR3 totals 14 residues. Here the CDR3 reads CASSPFAVQETQYF. In DNA form, the CDR3 reads TGTGCCAGCAGCCCCTTTGCGGTCCAAGAGACCCAGTACTTC.

This chain uses TRBV15 with TRBJ2-7; TRBD1 or TRBD2 may be the D gene (5 bases each). Trimming took off 1 base at V and 2 bases at J, with 12 bases between the two ends. From germline, CDR1 is LNHNV and CDR2 YYDKDF (reference sequence). The CDR3 loop spans 15 amino acids. The CDR3 nucleotides read TGTGCCACCAGCAGAGGGGGGACGCAGGCCTACGAGCAGTACTTC. It codes for CATSRGGTQAYEQYF. Together with reference TRBV15 and TRBJ2-7, the CDR3 gives the full variable domain: DAMVIQNPRYQVTQFGKPVTLSCSQTLNHNVMYWYQQKSSQAPKLLFHYYDKDFNNEADTPDNFQSRRPNTSFCFLDIRSPGLGDTAMYLCATSRGGTQAYEQYFGPGTRLTVT.

This rearrangement joins TRBV28 to TRBJ2-1, with a tentative D call TRBD2 (5 bases). CDR1 is MDHEN and CDR2 is SYDVKM in the germline V gene. The CDR3 is 14 residues long. V lost 1 base to trimming and J lost 7 bases, with 11 bases between them. The CDR3 loop is CASSLLREGNEQFF. In DNA, the CDR3 is TGTGCCAGCAGTTTATTACGGGAAGGGAATGAGCAGTTCTTC. The full variable domain, its missing parts supplied by reference TRBV28 and TRBJ2-1, is DVKVTQSSRYLVKRTGEKVFLECVQDMDHENMFWYRQDPGLGLRLIYFSYDVKMKEKGDIPEGYSVSREKKERFSLILESASTNQTSMYLCASSLLREGNEQFFGPGTRLTVL.

The V and J genes are TRBV12-5 and TRBJ2-1; D possibly corresponds to TRBD2 (5 bases). The CDR3 runs to 13 residues. The germline V gene encodes CDR1 LGHNT and CDR2 FRNRAP. V lost 7 bases, J lost 8 bases, and 15 bases lay in between. The CDR3 is CASERGPLYEQFF. The CDR3 bases are TGTGCTAGTGAGAGAGGGCCCCTATATGAGCAGTTCTTC.

This chain connects TRBV7-2 to TRBJ2-7, with 7 bases identical to TRBD2. From germline, CDR1 is SGHTA and CDR2 FQGNSA. V trimming: 2 bases; J trimming: 3 bases; junction bases outside the gene matches: 1. This CDR3 region has 13 residues. The DNA of the CDR3 is TGTGCCAGCAGCTTACAGCGGGGCTACGAGCAGTACTTC. Translating gives CASSLQRGYEQYF. The complete variable domain, with remaining parts taken from reference TRBV7-2 and TRBJ2-7, reads GAGVSQSPSNKVTEKGKDVELRCDPISGHTALYWYRQSLGQGLEFLIYFQGNSAPDKSGLPSDRFSAERTGGSVSTLTIQRTQQEDSAVYLCASSLQRGYEQYFGPGTRLTVT.

This rearrangement joins TRBV5-4 to TRBJ1-6; D ambiguous. The CDR3 is 15 amino acids. Between the trimmed V and J ends, which lost 4 bases and 7 bases, there was a span of 15 bases. The V gene's germline CDR1 is SGHNT and CDR2 YYREEE (reference sequence). DNA for the CDR3: TGTGCCAGCAGCCCAGACGTAGACTTGAATTCACCCCTCCACTTT. This encodes CASSPDVDLNSPLHF.